This record looks at one T cell receptor beta chain sequence and its context. What this receptor recognizes is not known. Base quality data are lacking; no much larger clone is found one base away. For TCR beta library preparation, roughly 2 micrograms of genomic DNA were isolated from cryopreserved PBMCs. Longitudinal blood samples from CLL patients receiving ibrutinib monotherapy were subjected to high-throughput TCR beta sequencing. Patients were enrolled in a phase 2 open-label single-center ibrutinib monotherapy trial. The sample belongs to a study of cytotoxic CD8 clonotypes in ibrutinib-treated CLL (TCRdb year 2021). Regarding the study in general: In this cohort, about 15 patients were treatment-naive and under 13 were relapsed/refractory, while approximately 18 had unmutated IGHV. Partial responses were observed in 24 patients and complete responses in 2; after a median follow-up of roughly 72 months, remission was maintained in roughly 15 patients and progression was observed in about twelve. Response samples were obtained after a median of around 11 months of treatment, with a range of about 6 to 36 months. Samples averaged around 280,000 productive templates and more than 85,000 productive rearrangements. Of the 90 or so participants in the trial, 20 to 30 had longitudinal samples available. Cryopreserved peripheral blood mononuclear cells were collected before treatment, at response, and at either disease progression or sustained remission. Every remission and progressive disease sample was obtained while ibrutinib was still being received by the patients.

The paper's findings and limits, for the study overall: Public clonotypes were rare and either shrank or stayed stable during treatment, and the rise in clonality at ibrutinib response reflected expansion of private clonotypes. Sustained-remission and progressing patients did not have matched sampling times, and lymph node repertoires were not examined. Baseline clonality exceeded that of age-matched healthy donors and correlated strongly with circulating CD8+ T-cell counts. Clonality increased at ibrutinib response, stayed stable in sustained remission, and fell back toward baseline at progression.

A MiSeq instrument was used for deep resolution sequencing, which targeted depths ranging from 1 in 1 million up to 1 in 200,000 T cells, with coverage averaging 10x for each clonotype. The immunoSEQ hsTCRB Kit was used to generate TCR beta libraries. On the authors' methods: ImmunoSEQ Data Assistant and ImmunoSEQ Analyzer were used for data analysis, and V, D and J genes were assigned according to IMGT definitions. Clonality, which ranges from 0 to 1, was calculated as one minus the normalized Shannon entropy of productive rearrangement frequencies. Only overrepresented clonotypes making up at least 0.05% of the repertoire of each patient were included in the public clonotype analysis. Repertoires from about a dozen age-matched healthy donors in immuneACCESS were used as clonality controls. The source is immuneACCESS, and TCRdb retained only in-frame sequences with V and J called. Part of the clones is not carried over; for the studies checked, unresolved V genes explain less than half of this, and the remainder is unexplained. That table furnishes V, J and clone size, whereas the DNA furnished D and trimming. A total of around 330,000 clones appear in this sample, around 66% of them only once. Roughly 6.8% of the sample goes to the ten largest clones.

The germline V gene sets CDR1 to SGHTS and CDR2 to YDEGEE. V is trimmed back by 7 bases and J by 7 bases, and the junction contains 9 bases that no gene match accounts for. The CDR3 has 14 amino acids, counting the end cysteine and phenylalanine. Only the CDR3 DNA is retained, 42 bases long and in frame from the first base. Recombination connected TRBV5-8 to TRBJ2-1, with 9 bases matching TRBD1. The starting material was PBMCs, obtained after 36 months of ibrutinib treatment. This TCR was sampled from a human donor with chronic lymphocytic leukemia. The CDR3 in this case is CASADYRGPNEQFF. In nucleotides, the sequence is TGTGCCAGCGCCGATTACAGGGGGCCGAATGAGCAGTTCTTC.